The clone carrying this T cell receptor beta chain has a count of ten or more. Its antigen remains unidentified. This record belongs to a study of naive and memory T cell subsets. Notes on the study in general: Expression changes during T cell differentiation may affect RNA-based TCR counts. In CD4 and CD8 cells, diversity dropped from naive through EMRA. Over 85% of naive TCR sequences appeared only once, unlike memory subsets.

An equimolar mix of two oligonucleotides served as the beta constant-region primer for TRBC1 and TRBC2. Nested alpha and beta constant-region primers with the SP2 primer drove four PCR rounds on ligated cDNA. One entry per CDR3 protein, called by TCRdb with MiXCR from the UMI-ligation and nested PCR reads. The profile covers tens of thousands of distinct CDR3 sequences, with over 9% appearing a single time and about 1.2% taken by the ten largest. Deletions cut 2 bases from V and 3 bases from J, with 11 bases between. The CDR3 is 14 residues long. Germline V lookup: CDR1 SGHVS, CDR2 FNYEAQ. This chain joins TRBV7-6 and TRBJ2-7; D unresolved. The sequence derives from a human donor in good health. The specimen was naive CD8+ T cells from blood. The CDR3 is CASSLYAENYEQYF. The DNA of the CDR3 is TGTGCCAGCAGCTTATACGCTGAGAACTACGAGCAGTACTTC.